This T cell receptor beta chain was recorded in a study of technical replicates of blood from a handful of donors. The CDR3 spans 15 residues. Trimming stripped 8 bases from V and 5 bases from J, with 21 bases between. Germline assignment: CDR1 LNHDA and CDR2 SQIVND (reference sequence). Libraries were prepared by immunoSEQ multiplex PCR; TCRdb keeps only in-frame clonotypes and omits some of them. Here the sample spans about 79,000 clones, about 91% being singletons. The sample comprised T cells isolated from PBMCs. This receptor was taken from a human donor in good health. Some clones in this sample may be carry-over from other donors' samples. The chain links TRBV19 to TRBJ2-5, with D possibly matching TRBD2 (5 bases). CDR3 amino acids: CASGSTFGLGETQYF. CDR3 sequence (DNA): TGTGCCAGTGGTTCTACCTTTGGACTGGGGGAGACCCAGTACTTC.